The clone carrying this T cell receptor (beta chain) was seen a few times. Its antigen is unidentified. An end of the junction does not agree with germline; a read error may underlie this. The sample comes from a study of cytomegalovirus exposure and HLA in healthy donors. Study in general: The Caucasian-associated ancestry cluster held under 90% of a few hundred genotyped donors.

The CDR3 sequence is 17 residues long. Germline CDR1 is SEHNR and CDR2 is FQNEAQ (reference sequence). With 60 Vbeta and 13 Jbeta primers, the PCR was carried out. Produced via immunoSEQ multiplex PCR; TCRdb's table is partial and in-frame only. The table lists about 110,000 clones, over 60% of them singletons, with 5% to 7% in the top ten. Study-level results: Reportedly, cytomegalovirus status was diagnosed with high sensitivity and specificity. Researchers counted around 170 TCR beta chains as cytomegalovirus-associated.

This receptor was obtained from a woman in her 50s in good health and CMV-seropositive. The chain combines TRBV7-9 with TRBJ1-4; 7 bases align to TRBD1. Sequencing used PBMCs. The CDR3 reads CSSRTTTGEKLSEKLFF. For the CDR3, the DNA is TGTTCCAGCAGGACCACAACAGGGGAAAAGCTTAGTGAAAAACTGTTTTTT.